This TCR beta chain was found in a study of brain T cells in children with intractable seizures. TCRdb keeps only in-frame clones here, not all; method: immunoSEQ multiplex PCR. The repertoire holds approximately 77,000 clones, approximately 94% seen once, with less than 2% in the top ten. CDR3 length equals 13 residues. Trimming pared 3 bases from V and 1 base from J, leaving 6 bases between. The germline V gene has CDR1 SGHVS and CDR2 FQNEAQ. Surgery cases with the highest brain T cell transcript signatures were chosen for sequencing. Before surgery, patients took at least one anti-epileptic drug. This chain joins TRBV7-8 and TRBJ1-1; D is unresolved. This specimen was peripheral blood, taken at surgery. The sequence was collected from a boy under three years old with tuberous sclerosis and intractable seizures. The CDR3 DNA follows: TGTGCCAGCAGCTTTACAGAGAACACTGAAGCTTTCTTT. Translating gives CASSFTENTEAFF.